A single sample is the source of the 24 T cell receptor beta chains below, sequenced in a study of T cell responses to AZD1222 COVID-19 vaccine. Clones were sequenced by immunoSEQ multiplex PCR, and TCRdb holds only the in-frame ones, with some missing. The sample carries approximately 150,000 clones, around 92% recorded once. The sample consisted of peripheral blood, taken on day 0 of MenACWY control vaccination. These receptor sequences come from an adult in good health.

The rearrangement links TRBV7-6 to TRBJ1-3; D is undetermined. Trimming left V 1 base short and J 0 bases short, with 10 bases between. Germline assignment: CDR1 SGHVS and CDR2 FNYEAQ. The CDR3 extends over 16 amino acids. CDR3 DNA sequence: TGTGCCAGCAGCTTAGGTTTCGCACACTCTGGAAACACCATATATTTT. Translated: CASSLGFAHSGNTIYF.

This sequence joins TRBV7-9 and TRBJ2-3; D is possibly TRBD2 (5 bases). With 0 bases removed from V and 2 bases from J, the gap between germline ends came to 6 bases. Germline V gives CDR1 SEHNR, CDR2 FQNEAQ (reference sequence). This CDR3 contains 14 residues. CDR3 DNA: TGTGCCAGCAGCTTAGCAGCGGACACAGATACGCAGTATTTT. It yields the protein CASSLAADTDTQYF.

The rearrangement joins TRBV10-3 to TRBJ1-1, with 8 bases fitting TRBD1. Unmatched junction bases numbered 1, after V lost 0 bases and J lost 1 base. This CDR3 has 15 residues. The germline V gene has CDR1 ENHRY and CDR2 SYGVKD. The CDR3 loop is CAISESGTGNTEAFF. The DNA for the CDR3 is TGTGCCATCAGTGAGTCCGGGACAGGGAACACTGAAGCTTTCTTT.

In this sample, this clone turned up a few times. This chain uses TRBV24-1 with TRBJ2-1; weak D call: TRBD1 (6 bases). The CDR3 covers 15 residues. The germline gives CDR1 KGHDR, CDR2 SFDVKD. The V and J ends lost 4 bases and 2 bases respectively, with 11 bases between them. In nucleotides, the CDR3 is TGTGCCACCAGTGAGCCAGGGGCTCCCTACAATGAGCAGTTCTTC. This codes for CATSEPGAPYNEQFF.

The genes are TRBV11-3 and TRBJ2-7; D may be TRBD2 (7 bases). V gave up 4 bases and J gave up 5 bases, with 24 bases separating them. This CDR3 spans 17 amino acids. Looked up from germline, CDR1 is SGHNT and CDR2 is YENEEA. The CDR3 bases are TGTGCCAGCAGCTCCCGGGGGGCAGGCCTCTTCAGGGACGAGCAGTACTTC. Translating it yields CASSSRGAGLFRDEQYF.

This sequence joins TRBV4-3 and TRBJ2-7; 7 nucleotides agree with TRBD1. Germline V gives CDR1 LGHNA, CDR2 YSLEER. This CDR3 comprises 16 residues. V was pared by 4 bases and J by 5 bases, with 14 bases of the junction left unmatched. CDR3 DNA sequence: TGCGCCAGCAGCCGTAACAGGGGCGCCAGGTCCCACGAGCAGTACTTC. This codes for CASSRNRGARSHEQYF.

The chain couples TRBV7-3 to TRBJ1-1; 11 bases match TRBD1. Germline V gene sequence: CDR1 SGHTA, CDR2 FQGTGA. V shed 3 bases, J shed 5 bases, and the junction held 5 bases outside the gene matches. The CDR3 consists of 15 residues. As DNA, the CDR3 is TGTGCCAGCAGCTTTGACGGACAGGGGGCAACTGAAGCTTTCTTT. Residues: CASSFDGQGATEAFF.

This clone appeared once. This chain uses TRBV6-5 with TRBJ2-2; D not certain. The CDR3 covers 15 residues. CDR1 and CDR2 (germline): MNHEY, SVGAGI. Trimming took off 7 bases at V and 0 bases at J, with 12 bases between the two ends. The CDR3 loop is CASIPSMANTGELFF. DNA for the CDR3: TGTGCCAGCATCCCGAGCATGGCGAACACCGGGGAGCTGTTTTTT.

The rearrangement joins TRBV6-2 or TRBV6-3 to TRBJ2-3; TRBD2 matches 7 bases. CDR1 is MNHEY, CDR2 SVGEGT, per germline. The CDR3 totals 17 residues. The trim removed 6 bases at V and 4 bases at J, leaving 16 bases unmatched. CDR3 DNA: TGTGCCAGCAGCCCACTCACTGGGGCGGCGGGGGCAGATACGCAGTATTTT. This gives the protein CASSPLTGAAGADTQYF.

The V and J genes are TRBV3-1 (or the pseudogene TRBV3-2) and TRBJ2-4, with 13 nucleotides matching TRBD2. The CDR3 runs 14 residues. Germline assignment: CDR1 LGHDT and CDR2 YNNKEL (reference sequence). After removal of 3 bases from V and 8 bases from J, the junction contained 1 base not matched to a gene. The CDR3 DNA is TGTGCCAGCAGCCAGACTAGCGGGAGGTACATTCAGTACTTC. Its translation is CASSQTSGRYIQYF.

The chain employs TRBV4-3 and TRBJ2-3, with 8 bases fitting TRBD1. There are 16 residues in the CDR3. CDR1 is LGHNA and CDR2 is YSLEER in the germline V gene. Unmatched junction bases numbered 4, after V lost 0 bases and J lost 2 bases. CDR3 in amino acids: CASSQDWTGLTDTQYF. CDR3 bases: TGCGCCAGCAGCCAAGATTGGACAGGGCTCACAGATACGCAGTATTTT.

The chain joins TRBV24-1 to TRBJ2-3; TRBD1 matches at 12 bases. The CDR3 runs to 15 residues. Germline CDR1 reads KGHDR; CDR2 reads SFDVKD. After removal of 9 bases from V and 2 bases from J, the junction contained 5 bases not matched to a gene. In DNA form, the CDR3 reads TGTGCCACCGGGGGACAGGGGGCTTACACAGATACGCAGTATTTT. Translated: CATGGQGAYTDTQYF.

The V and J genes are TRBV4-2 and TRBJ2-5; possibly TRBD2 for D (5 bases). This CDR3 contains 15 residues. V lost 0 bases and J lost 7, with 15 bases in between. Germline values: CDR1 LGHNA, CDR2 YNFKEQ. The CDR3 DNA follows: TGTGCCAGCAGCCAAGACCGGGGTAAGGCGGGGACCCAGTACTTC. Its protein product is CASSQDRGKAGTQYF.

V and J are TRBV19 and TRBJ2-7; D may be TRBD1 (5 bases). The CDR3 covers 15 residues. V lost 1 base, J lost 2 bases, and 12 bases lay in between. Germline lookup yields CDR1 LNHDA and CDR2 SQIVND (reference sequence). In DNA form, the CDR3 reads TGTGCCAGTAGTATAGGTCAGGGATCCACCTACGAGCAGTACTTC. It is translated as CASSIGQGSTYEQYF. Supplemented by reference TRBV19 and TRBJ2-7, the full variable domain reads DGGITQSPKYLFRKEGQNVTLSCEQNLNHDAMYWYRQDPGQGLRLIYYSQIVNDFQKGDIAEGYSVSREKKESFPLTVTSAQKNPTAFYLCASSIGQGSTYEQYFGPGTRLTVT.

This clone appeared a few times. The gene calls are TRBV6-6 and TRBJ1-3, with 7 bases that match TRBD1. From germline, CDR1 is MNHNY and CDR2 SVGAGI (reference sequence). V trimming: 7 bases; J trimming: 2 bases; junction bases outside the gene matches: 8. This CDR3 is 15 amino acids long. The CDR3 reads CASKSGGFAGNTIYF. The CDR3 DNA is TGTGCCAGCAAATCAGGGGGTTTCGCTGGAAACACCATATATTTT.

V usage is TRBV12-3 or TRBV12-4 and J usage is TRBJ1-1; TRBD1 is a possible D gene (5 bases). The CDR3 has 13 residues. V was shortened by 7 bases and J by 3 bases, with 12 bases between the two germline ends. CDR3 nucleotides: TGTGCCAGCACCCCTTGGGGGGACACTGAAGCTTTCTTT. Encoded protein: CASTPWGDTEAFF.

The chain joins TRBV27 to TRBJ2-7; D is perhaps TRBD1 (6 bases). V lost 6 bases and J 3 bases, leaving 6 bases between the germline ends. Germline assignment: CDR1 MNHEY and CDR2 SMNVEV (reference sequence). The CDR3 loop spans 11 amino acids. The CDR3 sequence: CASRQGYEQYF. The CDR3 region has the DNA TGTGCCAGCAGACAGGGCTACGAGCAGTACTTC.

This chain links TRBV6-4 with TRBJ2-3, with unresolved D. The V end was cut by 3 bases, the J end by 9 bases, with 13 bases between. Germline V gene sequence: CDR1 MRHNA, CDR2 SNTAGT. The CDR3 totals 13 residues. Here the CDR3 reads CASSETVLDTQYF. DNA for the CDR3: TGTGCCAGCAGTGAAACCGTGTTAGACACGCAGTATTTT.

The V gene is TRBV5-1, the J gene TRBJ1-5; TRBD1 might be the D (6 bases). Germline loops: CDR1 SGHRS, CDR2 YFSETQ. The CDR3 has 13 amino acids. V lost 4 bases and J lost 7, with 12 bases in between. The CDR3 reads CASSQGGQQPQHF. Here the CDR3 DNA reads TGCGCCAGCAGCCAAGGGGGGCAGCAGCCCCAGCATTTT.

The chain couples TRBV27 to TRBJ1-5, with TRBD1 as a possible D gene (5 bases). Germline-derived CDR1 and CDR2 are MNHEY and SMNVEV (reference sequence). The CDR3 consists of 13 residues. V gave up 5 bases and J gave up 3 bases, with 8 bases separating them. CDR3: CASSSRVNQPQHF. The CDR3 DNA reads TGTGCCAGCAGTAGCAGGGTCAATCAGCCCCAGCATTTT.

This chain joins TRBV10-3 and TRBJ2-5, with 12 bases matching TRBD1. CDR3 length equals 13 residues. Germline loops: CDR1 ENHRY, CDR2 SYGVKD. V shed 11 bases, J shed 4 bases, and the junction held 5 bases outside the gene matches. This chain's CDR3 is CAARDRGRETQYF. DNA for the CDR3: TGTGCCGCCCGGGACAGGGGGCGAGAGACCCAGTACTTC.

V and J are TRBV3-1 (or the pseudogene TRBV3-2) and TRBJ2-7; D uncertain. The CDR3 is made up of 12 amino acids. Per germline, CDR1 LGHDT and CDR2 YNNKEL (reference sequence). Trimming took off 4 bases at V and 1 base at J, with 5 bases between the two ends. DNA for the CDR3: TGTGCCAGCAGCCTGGGGTCCTACGAGCAGTACTTC. This sequence encodes CASSLGSYEQYF.

This chain links TRBV19 with TRBJ1-5; D not certain. Germline V CDR1 and CDR2: LNHDA, SQIVND (reference sequence). The CDR3 has 12 amino acids. V shed 2 bases and J shed 9 bases, with 8 bases lying between them. CDR3: CASSISLMPQHF. Written as DNA, the CDR3 is TGTGCCAGTAGTATAAGCCTTATGCCCCAGCATTTT. Combining the CDR3 with reference TRBV19 and TRBJ1-5 gives the whole variable domain DGGITQSPKYLFRKEGQNVTLSCEQNLNHDAMYWYRQDPGQGLRLIYYSQIVNDFQKGDIAEGYSVSREKKESFPLTVTSAQKNPTAFYLCASSISLMPQHFGDGTRLSIL.

V and J are TRBV5-5 and TRBJ1-2, with D unresolved. CDR3 size: 14 residues. The V gene's germline CDR1 is SGHKS and CDR2 YYEKEE (reference sequence). V lost 8 bases to trimming and J lost 6 bases, with 20 bases between them. The CDR3 DNA sequence: TGTGCCAGGATAGCTGGCCCCCAAGGCAATGGCTACACCTTC. Translating gives CARIAGPQGNGYTF.